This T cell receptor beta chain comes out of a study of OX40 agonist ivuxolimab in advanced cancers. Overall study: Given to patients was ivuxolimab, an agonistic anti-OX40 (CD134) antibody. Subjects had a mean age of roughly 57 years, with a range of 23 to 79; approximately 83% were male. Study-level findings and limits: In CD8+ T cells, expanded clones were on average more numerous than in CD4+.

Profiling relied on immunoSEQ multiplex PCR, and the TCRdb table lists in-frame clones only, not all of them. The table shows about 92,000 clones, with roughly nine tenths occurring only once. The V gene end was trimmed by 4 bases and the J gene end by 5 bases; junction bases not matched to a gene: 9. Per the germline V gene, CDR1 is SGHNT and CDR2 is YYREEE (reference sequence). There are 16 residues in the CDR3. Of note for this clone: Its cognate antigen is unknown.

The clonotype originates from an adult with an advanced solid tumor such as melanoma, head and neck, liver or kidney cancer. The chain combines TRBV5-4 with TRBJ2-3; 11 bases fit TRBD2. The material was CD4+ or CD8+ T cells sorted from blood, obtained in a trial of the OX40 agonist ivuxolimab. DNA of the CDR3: TGTGCCAGCAGCCTCCTTAGCGGGAGGGTCGGAGATACGCAGTATTTT. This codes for CASSLLSGRVGDTQYF.